Described below is a single T cell receptor (beta chain) sequence and its context. This receptor's antigen is unknown. The library was made by the immunoSEQ multiplex PCR assay. The multiplex PCR relied on a mix of 60 forward primers for TCR Vbeta segments and 13 reverse primers for TCR Jbeta segments. The CDR3 region of rearranged TCR beta genes was amplified from genomic DNA by a multiplex PCR assay. Amplified TCR beta libraries were sequenced as 87-base-pair reads on the Illumina HiSeq System. On the study's bioinformatics: Across the 640 or so repertoires, a later analysis counted roughly 84 million unique TCR beta chains, around 11 million of which were shared by at least two donors. Raw reads were error-corrected and collapsed into unique sequences with a nearest-neighbor algorithm that merged closely related sequences to remove PCR and sequencing errors. V, D and J gene segments were assigned by aligning CDR3 sequences to IMGT reference sequences. For a sequence to be retained, a match of at least six nucleotides to both a V gene segment and a J gene segment was required. A rearrangement counted as productive if the CDR3 had no stop codons and remained in frame with V and J, and every other rearrangement counted as non-productive. CDR3 was defined by IMGT convention, running from the second conserved V-encoded cysteine to the conserved J-encoded phenylalanine. In an earlier analysis of more than 550 of the donors, sequences lacking an unambiguous match to a single V gene segment were excluded. An earlier analysis of several hundred of the donors classified V segments as functional when productive rearrangements were above 56.7% and as segregating when the standard deviation between donors was above 5%. A statistical classification framework was built for diagnosing cytomegalovirus status from the catalog of TCR beta chain sequences. A later analysis assigned V and J genes by comparing TCR nucleotide sequences with IMGT/GENE-DB human TR gene sequences. The TCRdist pipeline was used in a later analysis to assign CDR3 sequences and most-parsimonious VDJ recombination scenarios. In a later analysis, every TCR beta chain was defined by the combination of its CDR3 amino acid sequence and its V-gene family, and reads without a unique V-gene family were dropped. To address suspected cross-contamination and a sequencing artifact, a later analysis removed over 500 highly shared, low-generation-probability nucleotide sequences. For each public chain, a later analysis derived a clonal expansion index from normalized ranks of inferred template counts within each repertoire. In a later analysis, generation probabilities were computed using a VDJ recombination model fitted to out-of-frame rearrangements, and the results were checked against IGoR. Hypergeometric tests were used in a later analysis to score TCR-TCR, TCR-HLA and TCR-CMV co-occurrence, with a repertoire-size bias correction applied to the TCR pairs. False discovery rates were estimated in a later analysis by permuting HLA or CMV assignments 20 times. A later analysis grouped co-occurring TCRs with DBSCAN, adding TCRdist sequence similarity when clustering within HLA-allele-positive subsets. Repertoires with fewer than 30,000 or more than 120,000 public chains were left out of co-occurrence clustering, as were about five repertoires with anomalous nucleotide sharing. Drawn from immuneACCESS, this table holds only the in-frame rearrangements with V and J called that TCRdb kept. Clones are partly lost; checked studies trace under half to an unresolved V gene and leave the rest unexplained. The D gene and trimming were derived from the DNA, and the V and J assignments and clone size from that table. The sample's table covers around 140,000 clones. Approximately 1.6% of the sample rests with the top ten.

The sample originates from a study of cytomegalovirus exposure and HLA in healthy donors (dated 2017 in TCRdb). Study-level background: An earlier analysis of about 530 of the donors reported around 280 Gb of sequence data and 95 million to 130 million unique TCR beta sequences obtained from roughly 170 million T cells. Four to six DR-DQ haplotypes were handled as single units for association and clustering, since linkage in the cohort was strong. Genome-wide SNP genotypes for about 55% of the roughly 670 donors were used in a later genetic analysis, which treated that subset as a discovery cohort. The study aimed to test whether signatures of past pathogen exposure could be identified by cataloging public T cell receptors. All discovery cohort repertoires had been generated on a single sequencing platform. In addition to the first cohort of 666 subjects, a separate validation cohort of around 110 different subjects was used. To predict cytomegalovirus infection status, the study combined high-throughput TCR immunosequencing, statistical association of individual TCRs with disease status, and machine learning. Typing coverage varied by locus: about 620-630 donors for A, B, C, DRB1 and DQB1; approximately 500 for DQA1; around 570 for DPA1; under 490 for DPB1. About 300 gigabases of sequencing data and tens of millions of unique TCR sequences were included in an early release covering roughly 700 HLA-typed donors. HLA typing included class I and class II loci at four-digit resolution. The later analysis used no new phenotypic data to find candidate immune exposures, relying instead on TCR beta sequences and their occurrence across donors. Among several hundred genotyped donors of the cohort, an average of about 240,000 unique TCR beta nucleotide sequences was sequenced per donor, of which roughly 17% were non-productive. An earlier analysis of around 580 of the donors used high-throughput TCR beta sequencing to judge whether each TCR beta V gene segment behaved as functional or pseudogenic. The genetic ancestry cluster associated with self-reported Caucasian donors included 80% to 90% of the 300 to 400 genotyped donors. A later analysis re-analyzed previously published TCR beta repertoires from several hundred donors and added high-resolution HLA genotyping to study TCR occurrence patterns. Using immunosequencing, the study profiled T cell repertoires from approximately 700 subjects and related those repertoires to cytomegalovirus serostatus. Donor age, sex, ethnicity and CMV serostatus were compiled alongside the repertoire data. The paper as a whole reports these results and caveats: In a later analysis, several top co-occurrence clusters were reported to appear linked to parvovirus B19, influenza, CMV and Epstein-Barr virus. In the study, some 160 TCR beta chains were listed as associated with cytomegalovirus. In a later analysis, TCR association rates were found to vary across HLA loci, with the most associated TCRs seen for DRB1 alleles and the fewest for HLA-C alleles. Because counts were too low, 15 to 20 rarely observed V segments, including chromosome 9 orphons, were excluded from the earlier analysis of 500 to 700 of the donors. In both the original and validation cohorts, the classifier was reported to diagnose cytomegalovirus status with high specificity and sensitivity. In an earlier analysis of more than 500 of the donors, most TCR beta V segments appeared in productive rearrangements about 87% or about 30% of the time, broadly matching IMGT annotations. In this cohort, only TCR beta chains were sequenced, and detectable features were limited by the absence of alpha or paired-chain data. The authors suggested that the approach could potentially be generalized to other disease states and immunological phenotypes. Correlated functional status among segregating V segments might be attributable to linkage disequilibrium, but an unknown experimental factor could not be ruled out. According to a later genetic analysis, donors in an Asian-associated ancestry cluster had fewer N-insertions in productive TCRs than the approximately 670-donor mean. Three of the identified cytomegalovirus-associated TCR beta chains were confirmed in vitro to be specific for cytomegalovirus antigens. A cluster of highly shared sequence variants was judged likely to be a technical artifact of the sequencing pipeline. A later genetic analysis associated a missense DCLRE1C variant with V-gene and J-gene trimming of TCR beta chains, and an independent cohort replicated the association. A later analysis found that most CMV-associated TCR beta chains appeared HLA-restricted, with HLA associations seemingly driven largely by CMV exposure. Most TCR sequences were observed very rarely across donors, whereas some public TCRs were present in many individuals. A later analysis found that HLA-associated TCR beta chains were more clonally expanded and had lower generation probabilities than equally common non-associated chains. Roughly uniform sequencing depth across donors was assumed in presence/absence analyses, although this assumption may not hold. A further reported finding was that TCR beta sequences accurately predicted the HLA-A and HLA-B alleles for most subjects in the first cohort. At a false discovery rate of 0.05, a later analysis linked about 16,000 TCR beta sequences to specific HLA alleles. Because some donors lacked HLA typing at each locus, the association tests relied only on the typed subset. Strong co-occurrence of HLA alleles, especially DR and DQ, made assigning TCR associations to individual alleles difficult. Immune exposure information for the cohort was limited to CMV serostatus.

The cohort comprised hundreds of healthy bone marrow donors. All cohort members were sampled while nominally healthy, although unrecorded immune exposures were likely present. The donor was CMV seronegative and was included in the group of a few hundred seronegative cohort members. A peripheral blood sample was provided by each donor, and peripheral blood mononuclear cells were used for TCR beta sequencing. The Qiagen DNeasy Blood Extraction Kit was used to extract genomic DNA from the blood cell samples. Sequencing was carried out using PBMCs. The origin of this receptor is a man younger than 30 in good health and CMV-seronegative.

For the CDR3, the sequence is CASSFCQGQVCEKLFF. Here is the DNA: TGTGCCAGCAGTTTCTGTCAGGGGCAGGTTTGTGAAAAACTGTTTTTT. This chain is built from TRBV28 and TRBJ1-4; TRBD1 is perhaps the D gene, given 6 matching bases. The germline V gene encodes CDR1 MDHEN and CDR2 SYDVKM. A distance of 18 bases separates the germline ends of V and J, which lose 3 bases and 7 bases respectively. From cysteine to phenylalanine, the CDR3 is 16 amino acids long. Kept here is only the CDR3 DNA, which spans 48 bases and is read in frame from base 1.